This T cell receptor beta chain was sequenced in a study of shared clonotypes between healthy human individuals. Whole-study results and caveats: Naive CD4 clonotype sharing across several donors was approximately 5%. The donor pool, a small one, limited the genetic and exposure-history diversity represented. Memory subsets had estimated richness that was generally smaller than that of naive subsets.

Template for every sorted-subset replicate PCR totaled approximately 200 ng DNA, 30,000 to 35,000 T cell genomes. Sequencing used immunoSEQ multiplex PCR; TCRdb keeps in-frame clones, though not all of them. The profile covers about 2.2 million clones, with around 93% appearing a single time and about 1.6% taken by the ten largest. From germline, CDR1 is DFQATT and CDR2 SNEGSKA (reference sequence). The length of the CDR3 is 11 residues. For this clone: No antigen is known for it. At one boundary the junction diverges from the germline segment, which might be a read error.

Naive CD8 cells were CD45RO-negative, positively selected for CCR7, excluding terminally differentiated effector memory CD45RA+ cells. The sample consisted of naive CD8+ T cells from PBMCs. This TCR came from a man younger than 30 in good health. Some clones in this sample may be carry-over from other donors' samples. The chain combines TRBV20-1 with TRBJ1-1; 7 positions match TRBD1. CDR3 coding DNA: TGCAGTGTTAGACAGGGAGCTGAAGCTTTCTTT. Protein: CSVRQGAEAFF.